This T cell receptor beta chain was recovered during a study of cytomegalovirus exposure and HLA in healthy donors. Points from the study as a whole: When the data were analyzed later, several of the most significant clusters appeared to be linked to common viral pathogens. Indistinguishable V segments, including TRBV6-2 and TRBV6-3, were excluded. Prior analysis indicated that the majority of TCR beta V segments exhibited productivity approximately 87% or approximately 30% of the time. Usually a TCR sequence was rare, but some public TCRs were found in many donors.

This clone was counted a few times. Its antigen is still unknown. Primers included in the PCR were 60 Vbeta and 13 Jbeta primers. Libraries were prepared by immunoSEQ multiplex PCR; TCRdb keeps only in-frame clonotypes and omits some of them. The table lists 110,000 to 150,000 clones, about three quarters of them singletons. CDR3 length equals 15 residues. Trimming cost V 6 bases and J 4 bases; bases outside gene matches: 5. The germline V gene encodes CDR1 MNHEY and CDR2 SVGAGI. Sequencing was performed on PBMCs. This clonotype was obtained from a man aged 40-50 years in good health and CMV-seropositive. The V gene is TRBV6-5, the J gene TRBJ2-1, with 11 nucleotides matching TRBD2. The DNA of the CDR3 is TGTGCCAGCAGCATGACTAGCGGGGTGTACAATGAGCAGTTCTTC. Residues: CASSMTSGVYNEQFF.